This TCR beta chain was recorded in a study of cytomegalovirus exposure and HLA in healthy donors. Both 60 Vbeta primers and 13 Jbeta primers went into the PCR. Profiling relied on immunoSEQ multiplex PCR, and the TCRdb table lists in-frame clones only, not all of them. The data show roughly 160,000 clones, 80% to 90% seen once. Findings of the study overall: Among TCR beta chains, those listed as cytomegalovirus-associated numbered over 150.

The germline CDR1 and CDR2 sequences are SGHRS and YFSETQ. The CDR3 contains 14 residues. Trimming took 2 bases from V and 2 from J; bases not matched to a gene: 2. A word on this clone: Its target is not known.

The sequencing input was PBMCs. This clonotype was sampled from a woman between 25 and 40 years old in good health and CMV-seropositive. The rearrangement links TRBV5-1 to TRBJ2-5; TRBD1 aligns across 8 bases. The chain's CDR3 is CASSFGQGQETQYF. DNA for the CDR3: TGCGCCAGCAGCTTCGGACAGGGACAAGAGACCCAGTACTTC.